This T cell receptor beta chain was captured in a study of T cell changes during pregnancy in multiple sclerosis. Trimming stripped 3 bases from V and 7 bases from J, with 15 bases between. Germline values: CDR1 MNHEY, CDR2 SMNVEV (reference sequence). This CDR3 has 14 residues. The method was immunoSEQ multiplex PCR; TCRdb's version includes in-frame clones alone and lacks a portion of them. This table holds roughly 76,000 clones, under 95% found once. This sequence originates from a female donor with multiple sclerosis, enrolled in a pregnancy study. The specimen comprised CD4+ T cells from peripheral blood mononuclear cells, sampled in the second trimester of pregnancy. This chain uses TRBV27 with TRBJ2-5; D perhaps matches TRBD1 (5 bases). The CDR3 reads CASSFLAGHATQYF. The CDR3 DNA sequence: TGTGCCAGCAGTTTTCTGGCAGGGCACGCGACCCAGTACTTC.